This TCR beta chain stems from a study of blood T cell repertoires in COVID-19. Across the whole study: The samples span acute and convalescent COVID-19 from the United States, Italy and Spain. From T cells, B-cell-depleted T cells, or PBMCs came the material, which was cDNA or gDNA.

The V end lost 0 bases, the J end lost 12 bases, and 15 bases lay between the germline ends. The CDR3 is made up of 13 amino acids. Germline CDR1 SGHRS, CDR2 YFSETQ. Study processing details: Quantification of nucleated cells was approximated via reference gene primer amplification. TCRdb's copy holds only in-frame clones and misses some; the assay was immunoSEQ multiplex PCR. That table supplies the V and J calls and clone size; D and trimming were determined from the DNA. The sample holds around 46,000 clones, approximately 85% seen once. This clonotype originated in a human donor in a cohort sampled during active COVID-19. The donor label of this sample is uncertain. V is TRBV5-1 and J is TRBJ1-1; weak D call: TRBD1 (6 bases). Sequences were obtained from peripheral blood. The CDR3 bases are TGCGCCAGCAGCTTGGACAGGGCCGCTATAACTTTCTTT. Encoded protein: CASSLDRAAITFF. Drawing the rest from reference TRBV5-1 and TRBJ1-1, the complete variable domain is KAGVTQTPRYLIKTRGQQVTLSCSPISGHRSVSWYQQTPGQGLQFLFEYFSETQRNKGNFPGRFSGRQFSNSRSEMNVSTLELGDSALYLCASSLDRAAITFFGQGTRLTVV.